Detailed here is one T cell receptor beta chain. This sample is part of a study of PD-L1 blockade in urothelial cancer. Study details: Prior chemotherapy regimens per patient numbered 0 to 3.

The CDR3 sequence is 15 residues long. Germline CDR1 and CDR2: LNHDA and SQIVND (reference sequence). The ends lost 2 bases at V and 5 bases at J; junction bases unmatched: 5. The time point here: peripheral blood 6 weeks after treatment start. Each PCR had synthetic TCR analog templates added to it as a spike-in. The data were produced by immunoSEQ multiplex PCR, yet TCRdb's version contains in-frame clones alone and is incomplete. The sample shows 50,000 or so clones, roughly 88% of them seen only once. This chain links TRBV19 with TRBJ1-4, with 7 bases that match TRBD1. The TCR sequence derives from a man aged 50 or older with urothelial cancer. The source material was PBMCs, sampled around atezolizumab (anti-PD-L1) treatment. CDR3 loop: CASSIRLQGNEKLFF. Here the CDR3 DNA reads TGTGCCAGTAGTATAAGGTTACAGGGGAATGAAAAACTGTTTTTT.